This paragraph covers one TCR beta chain sequence. TCRdb re-called the RACE reads with MiXCR, one entry per CDR3 protein. The table includes about 110,000 distinct CDR3 sequences, 9.2% detected once. The time point is: patch test 2, 6 weeks after DPC sensitization. Stated treatment: therapeutic diphenylcyclopropenone sensitization with weekly scalp DPC. V was shortened by 5 bases and J by 7 bases, with 21 bases between the two germline ends. This CDR3 region has 15 residues. This sample was included in a study of human T cells and chemical hapten exposure. The TCR sequence derives from a woman between 35 and 50 years old with alopecia areata. Some clones in this sample may be carry-over from other donors' samples. This rearrangement joins TRBV12-3 or TRBV12-4 to TRBJ2-7; possible D gene TRBD2, 6 bases. The material sequenced was whole blood, taken in connection with sensitization to the hapten diphenylcyclopropenone (DPC). The CDR3 DNA is TGTGCCAGCAGTATCGCAGGTGGCAGGGCGGGGGAGCAGTACTTC. It yields the protein CASSIAGGRAGEQYF.